Only a few counts were recorded for the clone carrying this TCR beta chain. The antigen remains undetermined. The entry originates in a study of T cells in tuberculosis. Study overall: Samples predate treatment or fall within its first 7 days. General observations from the study: Active tuberculosis cases were adults; controls were adolescents.

The data were produced by immunoSEQ multiplex PCR, yet TCRdb's version contains in-frame clones alone and is incomplete. The sample includes about 40,000 clones, approximately 93% seen only once; the top ten take about 4.5%. This CDR3 has 16 amino acids. The time point was: new active TB diagnosis, blood taken before or within 7 days of starting treatment. The sequenced sample was PBMCs, obtained at tuberculosis diagnosis. The TCR sequence derives from an adult with tuberculosis. The rearrangement links TRBV21-1 to TRBJ1-2. TRBV21-1 represents a pseudogene. The CDR3 DNA follows: TGTGCCAGTAAGCAGATACGGACTACTTCTAACTATGGCTACACCTTC. Amino acid sequence: CASKQIRTTSNYGYTF.